This TCR beta chain was sequenced during a study of regulatory T cells in long-lasting Graves disease. V gave up 3 bases and J gave up 4 bases; unmatched junction bases: 9. The CDR3 runs 16 residues. TCR beta libraries were built with iRepertoire HTBI primers and Arm-PCR of CDR3 regions. TCRdb used MiXCR to reprocess the multiplex PCR reads, holding one entry per CDR3 protein. Of roughly 350,000 distinct CDR3 sequences detected, 16% appear once; the ten largest clones hold about 32%. Time point here: newly diagnosed GD, antithyroid drugs for less than 3 months. PBMC-extracted RNA yielded the TCR library. These data also featured in a second study, about T cells in Graves' hyperthyroidism and ophthalmopathy. According to that study: Appearing also in blood were most of the thyroid clonotypes expanded above 0.001.

The V and J genes are TRBV12-3 or TRBV12-4 and TRBJ2-3; 8 positions agree with TRBD1. This TCR derives from a man aged 35 to 55 with Graves disease. This material consisted of peripheral blood mononuclear cells (PBMCs), taken at new diagnosis, from a patient treated with antithyroid drugs. The CDR3 reads CASSFGDRGSPDTQYF. The CDR3 DNA reads as TGTGCCAGCAGTTTCGGAGACAGGGGCAGCCCAGATACGCAGTATTTT.